The 2 T cell receptor beta chains reported below all come from one sample, sequenced in a study of shared clonotypes between healthy human individuals. The repertoire was sequenced with immunoSEQ multiplex PCR; TCRdb's copy has only in-frame clones and lacks some. The sample carries 2 million to 2.5 million clones, around 95% recorded once. The sample taken for sequencing was naive CD4+ T cells sorted from blood. Subset specified: CD45RA+ positively selected. The receptor set was obtained from a man aged 18 to 30 in good health.

V usage is TRBV5-8 and J usage is TRBJ2-1; a possible D gene is TRBD2 (5 bases). The CDR3 extends over 17 amino acids. Per the germline V gene, CDR1 is SGHTS and CDR2 is YDEGEE. Trimming removed 4 bases at V and 2 bases at J, with 19 bases between. CDR3: CASSRMWAEGTYNEQFF. The CDR3 nucleotides are TGTGCCAGCAGCCGTATGTGGGCAGAGGGAACCTACAATGAGCAGTTCTTC.

The chain joins TRBV5-1 to TRBJ1-4, with TRBD1 as a possible D gene (6 bases). Trimming shortened V by 4 bases and J by 4 bases, and 17 bases separated the two germline ends. The V gene's germline CDR1 is SGHRS and CDR2 YFSETQ. CDR3 length: 16 residues. Here the CDR3 reads CASSVAGAGGNEKLFF. The CDR3 DNA reads as TGCGCCAGCAGCGTCGCGGGGGCGGGAGGTAATGAAAAACTGTTTTTT. Looking up the rest from reference TRBV5-1 and TRBJ1-4 gives the full variable domain: KAGVTQTPRYLIKTRGQQVTLSCSPISGHRSVSWYQQTPGQGLQFLFEYFSETQRNKGNFPGRFSGRQFSNSRSEMNVSTLELGDSALYLCASSVAGAGGNEKLFFGSGTQLSVL.